These 27 T cell receptor beta chains originate from one sample sequenced in a study of OX40 agonist ivuxolimab in advanced cancers. The repertoire was sequenced with immunoSEQ multiplex PCR; TCRdb's copy has only in-frame clones and lacks some. The data contain 15,000 to 20,000 clones, 83% of them singletons. The sequencing here drew on CD4+ or CD8+ T cells sorted from blood, taken in a trial of the OX40 agonist ivuxolimab. These receptors came from an adult with an advanced solid tumor such as melanoma, head and neck, liver or kidney cancer.

V gene TRBV6-5 combines with J gene TRBJ2-1; D call uncertain. V lost 6 bases and J lost 10, with 16 bases in between. The CDR3 totals 13 residues. Germline CDR1 MNHEY, CDR2 SVGAGI. CDR3 DNA sequence: TGTGCCAGCAGCAGCCTTCAACTTACGGAGCAGTTCTTC. Protein product: CASSSLQLTEQFF.

This clone came up a few times. The V call is TRBV27, the J call TRBJ2-3, with D perhaps assigned TRBD1 or TRBD2 (5 bases each). The CDR3 runs 15 residues. Germline-derived CDR1 and CDR2 are MNHEY and SMNVEV (reference sequence). V gave up 0 bases and J gave up 2 bases, with 9 bases separating them. The CDR3 coding sequence is TGTGCCAGCAGTTTATCGGGACCCCACACAGATACGCAGTATTTT. Translating gives CASSLSGPHTDTQYF.

The genes are TRBV30 and TRBJ1-1; TRBD1 is a possible D gene (6 bases). V gave up 2 bases and J gave up 0 bases, with 10 bases separating them. Germline V lookup: CDR1 GTSNPN, CDR2 SVGIG (reference sequence). The CDR3 has 14 residues. The CDR3 DNA follows: TGTGCCTGGAGTTTAGCAGGGGTGAACACTGAAGCTTTCTTT. Translating it yields CAWSLAGVNTEAFF. Full variable domain (outside the CDR3, taken from reference TRBV30 and TRBJ1-1): SQTIHQWPATLVQPVGSPLSLECTVEGTSNPNLYWYRQAAGRGLQLLFYSVGIGQISSEVPQNLSASRPQDRQFILSSKKLLLSDSGFYLCAWSLAGVNTEAFFGQGTRLTVV.

This chain's CDR3 is CASSQAGGIAKNIQYF. Here the CDR3 DNA reads TGCGCCAGCAGCCAAGCTGGGGGCATAGCCAAAAACATTCAGTACTTC. The chain combines TRBV4-1 with TRBJ2-4; D may be TRBD1 (6 bases). The germline CDR1 and CDR2 sequences are MGHRA and YSYEKL. This CDR3 has 16 residues. With 1 base removed from V and 0 bases from J, the gap between germline ends came to 10 bases.

The genes are TRBV7-8 and TRBJ2-1; 7 bases are shared with TRBD2. The germline CDR1 and CDR2 sequences are SGHVS and FQNEAQ. The CDR3 is 16 amino acids. J lost 1 base, V lost 6 bases, and 9 bases had no gene match. The CDR3 reads CASRSRGGLSYNEQFF. The DNA of the CDR3 is TGTGCCAGCAGAAGCCGCGGGGGTCTTTCCTACAATGAGCAGTTCTTC. Full variable domain (outside the CDR3, taken from reference TRBV7-8 and TRBJ2-1): GAGVSQSPRYKVAKRGQDVALRCDPISGHVSLFWYQQALGQGPEFLTYFQNEAQLDKSGLPSDRFFAERPEGSVSTLKIQRTQQEDSAVYLCASRSRGGLSYNEQFFGPGTRLTVL.

The chain employs TRBV27 and TRBJ1-2, with 7 bases matching TRBD1. The germline CDR1 and CDR2 sequences are MNHEY and SMNVEV (reference sequence). CDR3 length: 14 residues. The J segment lost 4 bases and the V segment lost 6 bases, leaving 8 bases of the junction unmatched. CDR3 sequence: CASRQNDRAYGYTF. As DNA, the CDR3 is TGTGCCAGCAGACAAAACGACAGGGCCTATGGCTACACCTTC.

The count of this clone is one. The chain links TRBV7-3 to TRBJ1-1; 7 bases are a match to TRBD1. The CDR3 is 14 residues long. V lost 4 bases and J lost 0; bases outside the gene matches: 2. Germline CDR1 is SGHTA and CDR2 is FQGTGA. DNA of the CDR3: TGTGCCAGCAGCTCAGGGGGGATGAACACTGAAGCTTTCTTT. Protein: CASSSGGMNTEAFF. Based on the CDR3 plus reference TRBV7-3 and TRBJ1-1, the full variable domain is GAGVSQTPSNKVTEKGKYVELRCDPISGHTALYWYRQSLGQGPEFLIYFQGTGAADDSGLPNDRFFAVRPEGSVSTLKIQRTERGDSAVYLCASSSGGMNTEAFFGQGTRLTVV.

The chain joins TRBV6-6 to TRBJ2-1, with TRBD2 matching 9 bases. From germline, CDR1 is MNHNY and CDR2 SVGAGI (reference sequence). V dropped 5 bases and J dropped 9; count of bases not matched to a gene: 8. This CDR3 comprises 14 residues. The CDR3 sequence: CASSLGTSFGEQFF. The CDR3 nucleotides read TGTGCCAGCAGTCTGGGGACTAGCTTTGGTGAGCAGTTCTTC.

This chain's CDR3 is CASRGDRGWSNTEAFF. The CDR3 coding sequence is TGTGCCAGCAGGGGGGACAGGGGATGGTCGAACACTGAAGCTTTCTTT. The chain has TRBV28 and TRBJ1-1; TRBD1 matches 10 bases. Germline V gene sequence: CDR1 MDHEN, CDR2 SYDVKM. The CDR3 totals 16 residues. Trimming cost V 6 bases and J 1 base; bases outside gene matches: 8. The complete variable domain, with remaining parts taken from reference TRBV28 and TRBJ1-1, reads DVKVTQSSRYLVKRTGEKVFLECVQDMDHENMFWYRQDPGLGLRLIYFSYDVKMKEKGDIPEGYSVSREKKERFSLILESASTNQTSMYLCASRGDRGWSNTEAFFGQGTRLTVV.

This clone was seen once. The rearrangement joins TRBV6-1 to TRBJ2-1; 7 nucleotides align to TRBD2. CDR1 and CDR2 (germline): MNHNS, SASEGT. After removal of 2 bases from V and 4 bases from J, the junction contained 11 bases not matched to a gene. The CDR3 has 17 residues. The CDR3 loop is CASSERIRDYAYNEQFF. The CDR3 DNA reads TGTGCCAGCAGTGAAAGAATACGGGACTACGCATACAATGAGCAGTTCTTC.

V usage is TRBV4-1 and J usage is TRBJ1-1; D is perhaps TRBD1 (5 bases). The CDR3 has 12 amino acids. The germline CDR1 and CDR2 sequences are MGHRA and YSYEKL. Between the trimmed V and J ends, which lost 4 bases and 4 bases, there was a span of 7 bases. The CDR3 spells CASSPQGTEAFF. The CDR3 DNA is TGCGCCAGCAGCCCCCAGGGCACTGAAGCTTTCTTT.

The table lists this clone with a count of one. This CDR3 is CASSRRQGEGTEAFF. In DNA form, the CDR3 reads TGTGCCAGCAGCAGAAGACAGGGAGAAGGCACTGAAGCTTTCTTT. The genes are TRBV21-1 and TRBJ1-1; TRBD1, the D gene given by the table, was not confirmed from the DNA. TRBV21-1 is recorded as a pseudogene. The CDR3 is 15 amino acids.

The CDR3 loop reads CASSESGSGSYEQYF. CDR3 DNA: TGCGCCAGCAGTGAGTCGGGTAGCGGGAGCTACGAGCAGTACTTC. The chain carries TRBV10-2 and TRBJ2-7; TRBD2 matches at 9 bases. The V gene end was trimmed by 0 bases and the J gene end by 3 bases; junction bases not matched to a gene: 3. Germline V lookup: CDR1 WSHSY, CDR2 SAAADI. CDR3 length: 15 amino acids.

The chain uses TRBV28 and TRBJ2-5; D possibly corresponds to TRBD2 (6 bases). V was cut by 5 bases and J by 5 bases, with 18 bases left in between. This CDR3 contains 15 residues. From germline, CDR1 is MDHEN and CDR2 SYDVKM. CDR3 coding DNA: TGTGCCAGCAGTACCGGGACTCCGATTGGGGAGACCCAGTACTTC. Translated, it gives CASSTGTPIGETQYF. Full variable domain (rest looked up from reference TRBV28 and TRBJ2-5): DVKVTQSSRYLVKRTGEKVFLECVQDMDHENMFWYRQDPGLGLRLIYFSYDVKMKEKGDIPEGYSVSREKKERFSLILESASTNQTSMYLCASSTGTPIGETQYFGPGTRLLVL.

J is TRBJ2-7 and V is TRBV27; 15 bases are shared with TRBD2. The germline V gene encodes CDR1 MNHEY and CDR2 SMNVEV (reference sequence). The junction had 5 bases not matched to a gene; V was cut back by 3 bases and J by 5 bases. This CDR3 has 16 amino acids. The CDR3 DNA sequence: TGTGCCAGCAGTTTCAAGGGGACTAGCGGGAGGAACGAGCAGTACTTC. It is translated as CASSFKGTSGRNEQYF.

This clone showed up just a few times. This sequence joins TRBV7-2 and TRBJ2-1; D unresolved. The CDR3 is 13 residues long. Between the trimmed V and J ends, which lost 2 bases and 10 bases, there was a span of 12 bases. The germline V gene has CDR1 SGHTA and CDR2 FQGNSA. CDR3 sequence reads: CASSLFAIGEQFF. DNA of the CDR3: TGTGCCAGCAGCTTATTTGCTATAGGGGAGCAGTTCTTC.

This rearrangement joins TRBV5-1 to TRBJ2-1; D is uncertain. V was pared by 3 bases and J by 2 bases, with 15 bases between. The CDR3 totals 16 residues. Germline loops: CDR1 SGHRS, CDR2 YFSETQ. CDR3 in DNA: TGCGCCAGCAGCTCCTGGTCCCGGCAGGCCTACAATGAGCAGTTCTTC. Translating it yields CASSSWSRQAYNEQFF.

V usage is TRBV7-9 and J usage is TRBJ1-2, with D possibly TRBD1 on 5 matching bases. The ends were cut back, 5 bases at V and 4 bases at J, with 17 bases in the middle. This CDR3 spans 15 amino acids. Germline loops: CDR1 SEHNR, CDR2 FQNEAQ (reference sequence). The CDR3: CASSEVGTVVYGYTF. For the CDR3, the DNA is TGTGCCAGCAGCGAAGTCGGGACGGTAGTCTATGGCTACACCTTC.

The chain links TRBV7-8 to TRBJ1-2; TRBD1 agrees at 7 bases. The V and J ends lost 4 bases and 5 bases, in that order; junction bases with no gene match: 13. The V gene's germline CDR1 is SGHVS and CDR2 FQNEAQ. CDR3 size: 16 residues. The CDR3 sequence: CASSSGGIQKGYGYTF. For the CDR3, the DNA is TGTGCCAGCAGCTCAGGGGGGATACAGAAGGGGTATGGCTACACCTTC.

This chain links TRBV5-6 with TRBJ1-2, with TRBD1 as a possible D gene (6 bases). Germline-derived CDR1 and CDR2 are SGHDT and YYEEEE. This CDR3 is built from 16 residues. V was shortened by 0 bases and J by 3 bases, with 15 bases between the two germline ends. CDR3 sequence (DNA): TGTGCCAGCAGCTTGGCTTCGAGGGGGGCGTACTATGGCTACACCTTC. Amino acids: CASSLASRGAYYGYTF.

This chain joins TRBV28 and TRBJ2-7; 9 nucleotides line up with TRBD1. Germline V gene lookup returns CDR1 MDHEN and CDR2 SYDVKM. J was trimmed by 0 bases and V by 2 bases; bases with no gene match: 11. There are 18 residues in the CDR3. CDR3 DNA: TGTGCCAGCAGTTTACCGGGACAGGGACCAAATTTCTCCTACGAGCAGTACTTC. Protein product: CASSLPGQGPNFSYEQYF.

The rearrangement uses TRBV5-6 and TRBJ1-2; D gene ambiguous. CDR1 and CDR2 (germline): SGHDT, YYEEEE. V lost 0 bases to trimming and J lost 4 bases, with 10 bases between them. This CDR3 comprises 14 residues. The CDR3 DNA reads as TGTGCCAGCAGCTTGGGCAGCGCCCGCTATGGCTACACCTTC. Protein: CASSLGSARYGYTF.

The chain combines TRBV28 with TRBJ2-6, with D hard to call. Germline V gene lookup returns CDR1 MDHEN and CDR2 SYDVKM. Deletions cut 2 bases from V and 0 bases from J, with 2 bases between. The CDR3 length is 14 residues. The CDR3 DNA follows: TGTGCCAGCAGTTTAGGCTCTGGGGCCAACGTCCTGACTTTC. Encoded protein: CASSLGSGANVLTF.

The chain has TRBV12-5 and TRBJ2-1, with 7 bases aligning to TRBD2. The CDR3 extends over 14 amino acids. Germline assignment: CDR1 LGHNT and CDR2 FRNRAP. Trimming removed 6 bases from V and 1 base from J; junction bases left unmatched: 3. CDR3 sequence (DNA): TGTGCTAGTGGGGGGACTAAATCCTACAATGAGCAGTTCTTC. It specifies CASGGTKSYNEQFF. Drawing the rest from reference TRBV12-5 and TRBJ2-1, the complete variable domain is DARVTQTPRHKVTEMGQEVTMRCQPILGHNTVFWYRQTMMQGLELLAYFRNRAPLDDSGMPKDRFSAEMPDATLATLKIQPSEPRDSAVYFCASGGTKSYNEQFFGPGTRLTVL.

The chain is built from TRBV28 and TRBJ1-1; 8 positions agree with TRBD1. V dropped 2 bases and J dropped 0; count of bases not matched to a gene: 11. The CDR3 is 18 residues long. Germline V gives CDR1 MDHEN, CDR2 SYDVKM. The CDR3 here is CASSLASTTGDMNTEAFF. The CDR3 DNA reads as TGTGCCAGCAGTTTAGCCTCCACGACAGGGGACATGAACACTGAAGCTTTCTTT.

J is TRBJ1-2 and V is TRBV30; D call uncertain. V lost 3 bases and J 3 bases, leaving 8 bases between the germline ends. The CDR3 extends over 12 amino acids. Germline V gives CDR1 GTSNPN, CDR2 SVGIG (reference sequence). The CDR3 sequence is CAWRSGDYGYTF. The CDR3 DNA is TGTGCCTGGAGGTCAGGCGACTATGGCTACACCTTC.

V usage is TRBV27 and J usage is TRBJ1-5; tentatively, D is TRBD1 (5 bases). V was clipped by 6 bases and J by 3 bases, with 12 bases between them. This CDR3 contains 14 residues. Per the germline V gene, CDR1 is MNHEY and CDR2 is SMNVEV (reference sequence). The CDR3 nucleotides are TGTGCCAGCAGCCCGGGACGGATCAATCAGCCCCAGCATTTT. It specifies CASSPGRINQPQHF.